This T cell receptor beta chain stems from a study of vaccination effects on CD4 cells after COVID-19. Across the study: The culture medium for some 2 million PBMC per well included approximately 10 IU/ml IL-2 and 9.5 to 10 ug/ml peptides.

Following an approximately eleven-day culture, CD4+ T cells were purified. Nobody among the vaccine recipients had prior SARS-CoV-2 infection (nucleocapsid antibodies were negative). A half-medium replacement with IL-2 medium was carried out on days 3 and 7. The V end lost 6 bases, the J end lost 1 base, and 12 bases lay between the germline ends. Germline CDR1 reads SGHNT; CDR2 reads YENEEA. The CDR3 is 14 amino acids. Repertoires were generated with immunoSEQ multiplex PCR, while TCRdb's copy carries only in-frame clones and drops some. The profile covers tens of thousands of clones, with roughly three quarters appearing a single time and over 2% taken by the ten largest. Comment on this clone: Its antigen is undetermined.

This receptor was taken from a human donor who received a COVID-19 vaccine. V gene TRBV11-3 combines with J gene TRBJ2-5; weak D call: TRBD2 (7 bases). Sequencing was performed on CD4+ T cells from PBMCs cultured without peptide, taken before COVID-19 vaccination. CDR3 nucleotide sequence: TGTGCCAGCAGTAGGGGGGGAGCCCAAGAGACCCAGTACTTC. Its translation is CASSRGGAQETQYF.